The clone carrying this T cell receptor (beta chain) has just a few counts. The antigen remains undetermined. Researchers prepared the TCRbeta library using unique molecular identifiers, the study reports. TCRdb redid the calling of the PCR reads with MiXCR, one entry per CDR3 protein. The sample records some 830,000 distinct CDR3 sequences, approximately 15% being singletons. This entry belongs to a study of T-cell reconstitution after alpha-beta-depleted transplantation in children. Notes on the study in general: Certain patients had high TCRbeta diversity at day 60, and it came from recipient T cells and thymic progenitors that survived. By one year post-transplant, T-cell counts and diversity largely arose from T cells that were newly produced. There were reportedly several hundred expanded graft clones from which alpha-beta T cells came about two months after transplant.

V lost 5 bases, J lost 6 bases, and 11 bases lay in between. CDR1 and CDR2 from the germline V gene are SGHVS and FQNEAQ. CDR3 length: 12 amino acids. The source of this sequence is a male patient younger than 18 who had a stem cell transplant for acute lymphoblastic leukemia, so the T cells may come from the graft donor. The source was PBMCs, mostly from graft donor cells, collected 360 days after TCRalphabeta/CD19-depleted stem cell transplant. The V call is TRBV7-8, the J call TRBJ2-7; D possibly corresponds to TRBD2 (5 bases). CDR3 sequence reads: CASSPHGVEQYF. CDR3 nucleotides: TGTGCCAGCAGCCCCCACGGGGTCGAGCAGTACTTC.